Presented here are 28 T cell receptor beta chains from one specimen sequenced in a study of OX40 agonist ivuxolimab in advanced cancers. Method: immunoSEQ multiplex PCR; TCRdb's copy keeps in-frame clones and lacks some. Here the sample spans 70,000 or so clones, approximately 93% being singletons. The starting material was CD4+ or CD8+ T cells sorted from blood, obtained in a trial of the OX40 agonist ivuxolimab. The receptors stem from an adult with an advanced solid tumor such as melanoma, head and neck, liver or kidney cancer.

DNA for the CDR3: TGCGCCAGCAGCCGATACAGGGTCGGGGGAGGCGAGCAGTACTTC. This translates into CASSRYRVGGGEQYF. The gene calls are TRBV5-1 and TRBJ2-7; tentatively, D is TRBD1 or TRBD2 (6 bases each). Trimming took off 4 bases at V and 6 bases at J, with 20 bases between the two ends. The CDR3 runs 15 residues. Germline V gives CDR1 SGHRS, CDR2 YFSETQ.

This chain joins TRBV25-1 and TRBJ2-1; TRBD2 is a possible D gene (6 bases). The CDR3 contains 17 residues. Germline V gene data show CDR1 as MGHDK and CDR2 as SYGVNS. V was clipped by 3 bases and J by 0 bases, with 15 bases between them. Written as DNA, the CDR3 is TGTGCCAGCAGTGATCTGAGGGGACTTAGCTCCTACAATGAGCAGTTCTTC. Its translation: CASSDLRGLSSYNEQFF.

The chain uses TRBV6-6 and TRBJ2-7, with D tentatively TRBD2 (6 bases). Germline CDR1 is MNHNY and CDR2 is SVGAGI (reference sequence). There are 14 residues in the CDR3. V lost 2 bases and J 0 bases, leaving 8 bases between the germline ends. The chain's CDR3 is CASSYGGASYEQYF. The DNA for the CDR3 is TGTGCCAGCAGTTACGGCGGGGCCTCCTACGAGCAGTACTTC.

This chain links TRBV11-2 with TRBJ2-1; either TRBD1 or TRBD2 may supply D (5 bases each). This CDR3 spans 16 amino acids. V lost 6 bases and J lost 2, with 17 bases in between. Germline CDR1 reads SGHAT; CDR2 reads FQNNGV. CDR3 amino acids: CASRRTAGSTYNEQFF. The CDR3 nucleotides read TGTGCCAGCAGGCGTACGGCAGGGAGTACCTACAATGAGCAGTTCTTC.

The V and J genes are TRBV29-1 and TRBJ2-5; 12 nucleotides match TRBD2. Germline V CDR1 and CDR2: SQVTM, ANQGSEA. CDR3 length: 17 amino acids. V lost 0 bases to trimming and J lost 0 bases; unmatched junction nucleotides: 5. CDR3 in DNA: TGCAGCGTTGAAGACTCCGGGACTAGCGGGCACCAAGAGACCCAGTACTTC. It encodes CSVEDSGTSGHQETQYF.

The chain is built from TRBV12-5 and TRBJ2-1; tentative D call: TRBD2 (5 bases). The germline V and J ends were trimmed by 6 bases and 0 bases, with 12 bases remaining between them. The V gene's germline CDR1 is LGHNT and CDR2 FRNRAP. The CDR3 is made up of 15 amino acids. The CDR3 here is CASGPATISYNEQFF. CDR3 DNA: TGTGCTAGTGGCCCAGCGACTATCTCCTACAATGAGCAGTTCTTC.

The chain employs TRBV6-1 and TRBJ2-1; 9 bases are a match to TRBD2. This CDR3 has 19 residues. In germline, CDR1 is MNHNS, CDR2 SASEGT. Trimming at V came to 1 base and at J to 0 bases, leaving 10 bases not matched to a gene. The CDR3 loop reads CASSEGPPLAGYSYNEQFF. In DNA form, the CDR3 reads TGTGCCAGCAGTGAAGGTCCCCCGCTAGCGGGGTACTCCTACAATGAGCAGTTCTTC.

The rearrangement joins TRBV2 to TRBJ2-7, with D tentatively TRBD1 (5 bases). CDR1 is SNHLY, CDR2 FYNNEI, per germline. Trimming took off 3 bases at V and 2 bases at J, with 11 bases between the two ends. The CDR3 is 14 amino acids. For the CDR3, the DNA is TGTGCCAGCAGTGACAGGGCGGAAACCTACGAGCAGTACTTC. Its protein is CASSDRAETYEQYF.

The CDR3 here is CASSITASDYEQYF. CDR3 sequence (DNA): TGTGCCAGTAGTATAACGGCTAGCGACTACGAGCAGTACTTC. The rearrangement joins TRBV19 to TRBJ2-5; D may be TRBD2 (6 bases). The last part of the DNA fits TRBJ2-7 better; the J call may be wrong. This CDR3 spans 14 amino acids. The germline gives CDR1 LNHDA, CDR2 SQIVND (reference sequence).

The chain joins TRBV6-5 to TRBJ2-7; D uncertain. V was cut by 4 bases and J by 2 bases, with 6 bases left in between. The germline gives CDR1 MNHEY, CDR2 SVGAGI. CDR3 length equals 12 residues. The CDR3 region is CASSSPPYEQYF. CDR3 coding DNA: TGTGCCAGCAGTTCTCCCCCCTACGAGCAGTACTTC.

This clone appeared a few times. The CDR3 sequence: CAISSFTEAFF. The CDR3 bases are TGTGCCATCAGTTCCTTCACTGAAGCTTTCTTT. V gene TRBV10-3 combines with J gene TRBJ1-1; D is unclear. This CDR3 is 11 amino acids long. Trimming left V 5 bases short and J 4 bases short, with 5 bases between. CDR1 and CDR2 (germline): ENHRY, SYGVKD.

The rearrangement links TRBV5-8 to TRBJ1-2; no firm D call. Trimming shortened V by 3 bases and J by 4 bases, and 10 bases separated the two germline ends. Germline loops: CDR1 SGHTS, CDR2 YDEGEE. CDR3 size: 13 residues. This chain's CDR3 is CASSYDKIYGYTF. The CDR3 coding sequence is TGTGCCAGCAGCTACGACAAGATCTATGGCTACACCTTC.

This clone has only one observation. The CDR3 here is CASSYGGLADTDTQYF. CDR3 bases: TGTGCCAGCAGCTATGGAGGACTAGCCGACACAGATACGCAGTATTTT. The V call is TRBV7-8, the J call TRBJ2-3; 8 nucleotides agree with TRBD2. The V and J ends lost 4 bases and 2 bases, in that order; junction bases with no gene match: 8. Germline CDR1 and CDR2: SGHVS and FQNEAQ. The CDR3 has 16 amino acids.

This chain links TRBV2 with TRBJ2-2; 11 bases map to TRBD2. This CDR3 is built from 17 residues. The germline gives CDR1 SNHLY, CDR2 FYNNEI. Germline trimming cut 2 bases from V and 5 bases from J; bases unmatched to any gene: 7. Written as DNA, the CDR3 is TGTGCCAGCAGTGAAACGATGGTAGCGGGAGGGACCGGGGAGCTGTTTTTT. Translated: CASSETMVAGGTGELFF.

The genes are TRBV5-1 and TRBJ1-5; 9 nucleotides agree with TRBD1. The junction had 2 bases not matched to a gene; V was cut back by 0 bases and J by 4 bases. The CDR3 consists of 15 residues. The germline CDR1 and CDR2 sequences are SGHRS and YFSETQ. CDR3 protein: CASSLEGQGNQPQHF. The DNA of the CDR3 is TGCGCCAGCAGCTTGGAAGGACAGGGGAATCAGCCCCAGCATTTT.

V is TRBV2 and J is TRBJ2-7, with 8 bases aligning to TRBD2. Germline CDR1 reads SNHLY; CDR2 reads FYNNEI. V shed 4 bases and J 2 bases; nucleotides not matched to a gene: 4. The CDR3 covers 14 residues. The CDR3 DNA is TGTGCCAGCAGTGGGGTAGCGGGACCCTACGAGCAGTACTTC. This encodes CASSGVAGPYEQYF.

This sequence joins TRBV7-9 and TRBJ2-3; 7 positions match TRBD2. V was pared by 5 bases and J by 4 bases, with 12 bases of the junction left unmatched. Germline V gene sequence: CDR1 SEHNR, CDR2 FQNEAQ (reference sequence). The length of the CDR3 is 16 residues. This chain's CDR3 is CASSPFRGEVADTQYF. The CDR3 nucleotides are TGTGCCAGCAGCCCCTTTCGGGGGGAGGTGGCAGATACGCAGTATTTT.

The gene calls are TRBV27 and TRBJ2-3; 10 nucleotides agree with TRBD1. CDR1 MNHEY and CDR2 SMNVEV come from the germline V gene (reference sequence). The CDR3 is made up of 16 amino acids. V lost 5 bases and J lost 1; bases outside the gene matches: 6. CDR3 sequence (DNA): TGTGCCAGCAGTAAGGACAGGGGGGACCGCACAGATACGCAGTATTTT. It is translated as CASSKDRGDRTDTQYF.

The rearrangement uses TRBV2 and TRBJ2-5, with D possibly matching TRBD1 (6 bases). With 4 bases removed from V and 1 base from J, the gap between germline ends came to 13 bases. Germline V gene data show CDR1 as SNHLY and CDR2 as FYNNEI. This CDR3 region has 15 residues. The CDR3 DNA is TGTGCCAGCAGTGTAATAGGGGGTTCCCAAGAGACCCAGTACTTC. Translated: CASSVIGGSQETQYF. The full variable domain, in which reference TRBV2 and TRBJ2-5 provide the parts outside the CDR3, is EPEVTQTPSHQVTQMGQEVILRCVPISNHLYFYWYRQILGQKVEFLVSFYNNEISEKSEIFDDQFSVERPDGSNFTLKIRSTKLEDSAMYFCASSVIGGSQETQYFGPGTRLLVL.

This clone was counted only a few times. The V call is TRBV30, the J call TRBJ2-7; no reliable D call. This CDR3 has 13 residues. Germline CDR1 is GTSNPN and CDR2 is SVGIG (reference sequence). Trimming pared 3 bases from V and 1 base from J, leaving 10 bases between. CDR3 DNA: TGTGCCTGGAGAGAACCCGGATCCTACGAGCAGTACTTC. Amino acid sequence: CAWREPGSYEQYF.

The chain joins TRBV28 to TRBJ1-3, with D unclear. Between the trimmed V and J ends, which lost 2 bases and 0 bases, there was a span of 8 bases. From germline, CDR1 is MDHEN and CDR2 SYDVKM. The CDR3 spans 15 residues. Here the CDR3 DNA reads TGTGCCAGCAGTTTAGGGAGCAGCTCTGGAAACACCATATATTTT. It specifies CASSLGSSSGNTIYF.

The chain employs TRBV19 and TRBJ2-3, with no clear D. The germline V gene encodes CDR1 LNHDA and CDR2 SQIVND (reference sequence). The length of the CDR3 is 13 residues. V lost 4 bases, J lost 2 bases, and 7 bases lay in between. Here the CDR3 reads CASSTPPTDTQYF. The CDR3 DNA sequence: TGTGCCAGTAGTACCCCCCCCACAGATACGCAGTATTTT.

This rearrangement joins TRBV7-6 to TRBJ1-3; maybe TRBD1 (5 bases). The CDR3 runs to 15 residues. Germline V gene lookup returns CDR1 SGHVS and CDR2 FNYEAQ. V gave up 1 base and J gave up 2 bases, with 9 bases separating them. DNA of the CDR3: TGTGCCAGCAGCTTAGTTGGGGACCCTGGAAACACCATATATTTT. Amino acid sequence: CASSLVGDPGNTIYF. Complete variable domain (other parts from reference TRBV7-6 and TRBJ1-3): GAGVSQSPRYKVTKRGQDVALRCDPISGHVSLYWYRQALGQGPEFLTYFNYEAQQDKSGLPNDRFSAERPEGSISTLTIQRTEQRDSAMYRCASSLVGDPGNTIYFGEGSWLTVV.

V and J are TRBV19 and TRBJ1-6; weak D call: TRBD1 (6 bases). CDR3 length: 12 residues. Looked up from germline, CDR1 is LNHDA and CDR2 is SQIVND (reference sequence). Trimming shortened V by 8 bases and J by 10 bases, and 12 bases separated the two germline ends. In DNA form, the CDR3 reads TGTGCCAGTCAACGGGGGGGCTCACCCCTCCACTTT. Its protein is CASQRGGSPLHF. Looking up the rest from reference TRBV19 and TRBJ1-6 gives the full variable domain: DGGITQSPKYLFRKEGQNVTLSCEQNLNHDAMYWYRQDPGQGLRLIYYSQIVNDFQKGDIAEGYSVSREKKESFPLTVTSAQKNPTAFYLCASQRGGSPLHFGNGTRLTVT.

The chain combines TRBV2 with TRBJ1-2, with D possibly matching TRBD1 (5 bases). V lost 2 bases and J lost 7, with 17 bases in between. CDR1 and CDR2 from the germline V gene are SNHLY and FYNNEI. The CDR3 has 15 residues. The CDR3 DNA reads TGTGCCAGCAGTGAATTTAGGCAGGGAACAGCTGGCTACACCTTC. Amino acid sequence: CASSEFRQGTAGYTF.

Written as DNA, the CDR3 is TGTGCCAGCAGCGGGGGACTAGCGGGAGTAGCCTCCTACGAGCAGTACTTC. The encoded protein is CASSGGLAGVASYEQYF. This rearrangement joins TRBV5-6 to TRBJ2-7, with 14 nucleotides matching TRBD2. V shed 4 bases and J 0 bases; nucleotides not matched to a gene: 6. Germline CDR1 is SGHDT and CDR2 is YYEEEE. The CDR3 covers 17 residues. Full variable domain (rest looked up from reference TRBV5-6 and TRBJ2-7): DAGVTQSPTHLIKTRGQQVTLRCSPKSGHDTVSWYQQALGQGPQFIFQYYEEEERQRGNFPDRFSGHQFPNYSSELNVNALLLGDSALYLCASSGGLAGVASYEQYFGPGTRLTVT.

V is TRBV5-1 and J is TRBJ2-1, with no clear D. Germline V gives CDR1 SGHRS, CDR2 YFSETQ. This CDR3 comprises 15 residues. V shed 0 bases and J shed 2 bases, with 9 bases lying between them. CDR3 coding DNA: TGCGCCAGCAGCTTGGACCCCAACGCCTACAATGAGCAGTTCTTC. Residues: CASSLDPNAYNEQFF.

V usage is TRBV2 and J usage is TRBJ2-5, with a possible D match to TRBD2 (6 bases). The CDR3 contains 15 residues. CDR1 is SNHLY, CDR2 FYNNEI, per germline. Trimming took 3 bases from V and 5 from J, leaving 16 bases between them. The DNA for the CDR3 is TGTGCCAGCAGTGACCCGGGCGGGGCAAGGGAGACCCAGTACTTC. Its protein is CASSDPGGARETQYF.